This record concerns one TCR beta chain sequence. Antigen unknown. Only in-frame clones appear in the TCRdb table, and some are missing; sequencing was by immunoSEQ multiplex PCR. The data hold 25,000 to 30,000 clones, with roughly 90% observed a single time. The CDR3 covers 14 residues. CDR1 and CDR2 (germline): MNHNS, SASEGT. V lost 8 bases, J lost 3 bases, and 14 bases lay in between. This sample is drawn from a study of T cells in localized non-small cell lung cancer. Whole-study results and caveats: Median roughly 57 top-100 tumor clones were shared with paired adjacent lung. Overall survival was longer when the density of T cells in the blood was higher. The study found T cell clonality highest in uninvolved adjacent lung, above tumor. Only one tumor region was sequenced, so heterogeneity remains possible.

The source was peripheral blood, collected before any cancer treatment. The chain employs TRBV6-1 and TRBJ1-5; weak D call: TRBD1 (5 bases). The TCR comes from a female donor over 55 with stage I lung adenocarcinoma. The chain's CDR3 is CASGKTENNQPQHF. CDR3 nucleotides: TGTGCCAGCGGGAAGACAGAGAACAATCAGCCCCAGCATTTT.